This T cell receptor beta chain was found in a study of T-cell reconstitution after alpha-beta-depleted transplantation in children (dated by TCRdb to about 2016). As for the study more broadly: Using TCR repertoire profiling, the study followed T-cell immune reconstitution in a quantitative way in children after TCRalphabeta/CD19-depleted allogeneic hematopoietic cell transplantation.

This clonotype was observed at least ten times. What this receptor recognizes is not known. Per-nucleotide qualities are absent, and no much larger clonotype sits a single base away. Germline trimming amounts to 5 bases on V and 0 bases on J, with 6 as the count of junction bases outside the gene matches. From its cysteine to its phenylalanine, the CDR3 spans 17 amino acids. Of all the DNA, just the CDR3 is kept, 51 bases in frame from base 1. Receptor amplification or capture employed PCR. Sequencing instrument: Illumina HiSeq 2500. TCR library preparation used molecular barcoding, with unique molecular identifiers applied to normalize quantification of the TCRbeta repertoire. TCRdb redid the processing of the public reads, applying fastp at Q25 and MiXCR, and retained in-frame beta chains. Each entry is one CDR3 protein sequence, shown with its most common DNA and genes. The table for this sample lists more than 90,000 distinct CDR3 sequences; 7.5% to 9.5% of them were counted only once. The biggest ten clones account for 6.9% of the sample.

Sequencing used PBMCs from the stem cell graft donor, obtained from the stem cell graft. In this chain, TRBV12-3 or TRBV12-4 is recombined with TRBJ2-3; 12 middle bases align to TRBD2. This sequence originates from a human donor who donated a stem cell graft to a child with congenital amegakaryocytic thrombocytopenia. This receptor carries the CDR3 CASSPRLAGESTDTQYF. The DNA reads TGTGCCAGCAGTCCTCGACTAGCGGGAGAGAGCACAGATACGCAGTATTTT.